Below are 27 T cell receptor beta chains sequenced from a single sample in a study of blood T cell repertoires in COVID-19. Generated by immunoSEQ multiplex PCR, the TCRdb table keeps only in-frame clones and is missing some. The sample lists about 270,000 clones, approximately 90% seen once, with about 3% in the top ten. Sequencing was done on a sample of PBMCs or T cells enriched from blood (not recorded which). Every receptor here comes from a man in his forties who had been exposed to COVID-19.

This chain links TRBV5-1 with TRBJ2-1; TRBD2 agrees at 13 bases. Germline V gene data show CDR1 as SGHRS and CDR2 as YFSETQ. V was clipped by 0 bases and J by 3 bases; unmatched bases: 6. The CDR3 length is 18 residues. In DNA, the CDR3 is TGCGCCAGCAGCTTGGAATCGGGACTAGCGGGGATCTACAATGAGCAGTTCTTC. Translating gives CASSLESGLAGIYNEQFF.

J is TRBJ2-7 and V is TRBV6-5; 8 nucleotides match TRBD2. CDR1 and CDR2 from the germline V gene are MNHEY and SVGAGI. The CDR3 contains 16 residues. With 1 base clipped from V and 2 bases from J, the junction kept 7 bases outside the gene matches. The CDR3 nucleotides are TGTGCCAGCAGTTACTTGGTAGCGGGATCCACCTACGAGCAGTACTTC. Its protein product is CASSYLVAGSTYEQYF.

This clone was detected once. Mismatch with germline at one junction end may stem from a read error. CDR3 amino acids: CASNLSGRSETQYF. CDR3 bases: TGTGCCAGCAACTTAAGCGGGAGGAGTGAGACCCAGTACTTC. The rearrangement uses TRBV7-3 and TRBJ2-5; 9 nucleotides agree with TRBD2. CDR3 length: 14 residues. Germline CDR1 is SGHTA and CDR2 is FQGTGA.

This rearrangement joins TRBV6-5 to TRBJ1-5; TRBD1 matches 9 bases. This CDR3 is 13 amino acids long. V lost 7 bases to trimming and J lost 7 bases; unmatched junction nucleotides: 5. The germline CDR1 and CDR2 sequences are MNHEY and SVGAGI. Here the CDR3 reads CASNTGGRQPQHF. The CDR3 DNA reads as TGTGCCAGCAATACAGGGGGCCGGCAGCCCCAGCATTTT.

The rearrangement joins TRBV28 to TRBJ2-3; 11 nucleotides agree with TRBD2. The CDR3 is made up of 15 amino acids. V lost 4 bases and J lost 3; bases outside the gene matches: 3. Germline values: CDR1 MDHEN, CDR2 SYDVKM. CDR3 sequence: CASSYGTSGTDTQYF. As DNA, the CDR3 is TGTGCCAGCAGTTACGGGACTAGCGGAACAGATACGCAGTATTTT.

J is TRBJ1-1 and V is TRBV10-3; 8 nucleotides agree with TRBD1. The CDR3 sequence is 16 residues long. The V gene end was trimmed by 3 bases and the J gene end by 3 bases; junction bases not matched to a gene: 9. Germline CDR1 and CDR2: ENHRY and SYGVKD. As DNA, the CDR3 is TGTGCCATCAGTGATTTCTTAACAGGGGGTGACACTGAAGCTTTCTTT. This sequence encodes CAISDFLTGGDTEAFF.

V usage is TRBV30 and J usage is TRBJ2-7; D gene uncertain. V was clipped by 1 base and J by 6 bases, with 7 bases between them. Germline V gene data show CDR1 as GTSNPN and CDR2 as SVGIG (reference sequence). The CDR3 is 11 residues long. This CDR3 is CAWSGAGEQYF. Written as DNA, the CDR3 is TGTGCCTGGAGTGGGGCTGGCGAGCAGTACTTC. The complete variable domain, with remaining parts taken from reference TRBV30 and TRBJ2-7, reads SQTIHQWPATLVQPVGSPLSLECTVEGTSNPNLYWYRQAAGRGLQLLFYSVGIGQISSEVPQNLSASRPQDRQFILSSKKLLLSDSGFYLCAWSGAGEQYFGPGTRLTVT.

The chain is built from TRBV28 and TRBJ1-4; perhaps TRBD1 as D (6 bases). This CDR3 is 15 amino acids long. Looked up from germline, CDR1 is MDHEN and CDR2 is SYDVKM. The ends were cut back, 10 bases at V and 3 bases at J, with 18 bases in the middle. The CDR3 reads CATLDAGAANEKLFF. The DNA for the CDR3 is TGTGCCACCCTAGACGCAGGGGCGGCTAATGAAAAACTGTTTTTT.

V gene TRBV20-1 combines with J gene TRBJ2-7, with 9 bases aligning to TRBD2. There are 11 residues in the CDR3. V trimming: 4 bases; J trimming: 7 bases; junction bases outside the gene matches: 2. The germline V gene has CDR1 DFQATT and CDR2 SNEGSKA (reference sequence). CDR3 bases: TGCAGTGCTATGACTAGCGGTGAGCAGTACTTC. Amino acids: CSAMTSGEQYF.

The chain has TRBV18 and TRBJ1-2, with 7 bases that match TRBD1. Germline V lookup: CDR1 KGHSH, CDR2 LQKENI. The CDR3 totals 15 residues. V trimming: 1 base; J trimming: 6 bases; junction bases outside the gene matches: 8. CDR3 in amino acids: CASSPLGQDKHGYTF. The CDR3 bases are TGTGCCAGCTCACCACTAGGACAGGATAAGCATGGCTACACCTTC.

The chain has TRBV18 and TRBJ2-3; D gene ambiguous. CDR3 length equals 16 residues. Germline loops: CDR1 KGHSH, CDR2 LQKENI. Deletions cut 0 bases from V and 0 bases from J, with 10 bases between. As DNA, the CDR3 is TGTGCCAGCTCACCACCGTCCCTACGGAGCACAGATACGCAGTATTTT. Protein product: CASSPPSLRSTDTQYF.

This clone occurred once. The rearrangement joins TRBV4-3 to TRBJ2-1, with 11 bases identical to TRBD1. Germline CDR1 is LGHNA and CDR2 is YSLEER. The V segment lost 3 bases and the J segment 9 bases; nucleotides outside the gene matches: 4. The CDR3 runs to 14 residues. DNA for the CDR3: TGCGCCAGCAGCCACCCCGGGACAGGGGGTGAGCAGTTCTTC. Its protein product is CASSHPGTGGEQFF.

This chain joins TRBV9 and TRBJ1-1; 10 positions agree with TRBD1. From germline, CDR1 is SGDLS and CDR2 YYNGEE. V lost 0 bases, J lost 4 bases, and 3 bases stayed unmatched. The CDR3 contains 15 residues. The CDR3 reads CASSVEGQGSTEAFF. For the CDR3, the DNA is TGTGCCAGCAGCGTAGAGGGACAGGGGAGCACTGAAGCTTTCTTT. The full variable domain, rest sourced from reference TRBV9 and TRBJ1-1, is DSGVTQTPKHLITATGQRVTLRCSPRSGDLSVYWYQQSLDQGLQFLIQYYNGEERAKGNILERFSAQQFPDLHSELNLSSLELGDSALYFCASSVEGQGSTEAFFGQGTRLTVV.

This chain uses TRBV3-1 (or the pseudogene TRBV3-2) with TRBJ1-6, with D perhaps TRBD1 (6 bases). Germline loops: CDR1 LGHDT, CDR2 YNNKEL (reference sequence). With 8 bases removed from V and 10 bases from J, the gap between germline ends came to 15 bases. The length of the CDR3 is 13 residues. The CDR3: CASGGQGKSPLHF. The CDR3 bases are TGTGCCAGCGGCGGGCAGGGGAAATCACCCCTCCACTTT.

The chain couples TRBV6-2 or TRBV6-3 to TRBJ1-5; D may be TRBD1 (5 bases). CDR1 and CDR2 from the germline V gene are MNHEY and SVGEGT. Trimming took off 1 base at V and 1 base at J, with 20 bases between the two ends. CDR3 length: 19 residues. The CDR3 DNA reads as TGTGCCAGCAGTTACTTGAGAGCTCAACGTGGGGGGAGCAATCAGCCCCAGCATTTT. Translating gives CASSYLRAQRGGSNQPQHF.

The CDR3, as DNA: TGTGCCAGCAGTTCCGATCCCGGGACTAGTGCTGAGCAGTTCTTC. Amino acid sequence: CASSSDPGTSAEQFF. This chain uses TRBV27 with TRBJ2-1; 8 nucleotides match TRBD2. CDR1 and CDR2 from the germline V gene are MNHEY and SMNVEV (reference sequence). The ends lost 4 bases at V and 9 bases at J; junction bases unmatched: 11. This CDR3 has 15 amino acids.

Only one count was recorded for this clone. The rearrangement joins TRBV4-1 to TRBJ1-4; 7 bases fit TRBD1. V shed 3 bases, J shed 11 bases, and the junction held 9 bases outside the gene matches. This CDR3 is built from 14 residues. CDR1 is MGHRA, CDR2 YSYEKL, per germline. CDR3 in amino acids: CASSQTGQSGKLFF. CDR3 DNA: TGCGCCAGCAGCCAGACAGGGCAGAGCGGGAAACTGTTTTTT.

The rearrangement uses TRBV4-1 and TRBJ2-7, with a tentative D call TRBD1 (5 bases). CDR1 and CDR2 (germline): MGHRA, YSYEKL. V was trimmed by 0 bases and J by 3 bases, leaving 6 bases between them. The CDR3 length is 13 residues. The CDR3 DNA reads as TGCGCCAGCAGCCAAGAAAGGGGCTACGAGCAGTACTTC. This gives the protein CASSQERGYEQYF.

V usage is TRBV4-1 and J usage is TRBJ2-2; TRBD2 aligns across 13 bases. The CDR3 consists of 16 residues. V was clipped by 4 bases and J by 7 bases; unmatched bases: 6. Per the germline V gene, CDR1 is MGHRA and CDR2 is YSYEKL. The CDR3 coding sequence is TGCGCCAGCAGCCGCGGACTAGCGGGAGAGGTCGGGGAGCTGTTTTTT. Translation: CASSRGLAGEVGELFF.

DNA for the CDR3: TGTGCCAGCAGTGAAGGTAGGGAGAATCAGCCCCAGCATTTT. This gives the protein CASSEGRENQPQHF. The chain is built from TRBV2 and TRBJ1-5; D is uncertain. There are 14 residues in the CDR3. V lost 1 base to trimming and J lost 4 bases, with 8 bases between them. Germline CDR1 is SNHLY and CDR2 is FYNNEI.

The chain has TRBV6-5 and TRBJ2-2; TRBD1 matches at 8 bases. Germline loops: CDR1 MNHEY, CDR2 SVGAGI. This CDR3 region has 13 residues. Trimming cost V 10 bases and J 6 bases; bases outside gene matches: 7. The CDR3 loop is CAIMDRVAGELFF. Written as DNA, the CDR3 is TGTGCCATCATGGACAGGGTCGCCGGGGAGCTGTTTTTT.

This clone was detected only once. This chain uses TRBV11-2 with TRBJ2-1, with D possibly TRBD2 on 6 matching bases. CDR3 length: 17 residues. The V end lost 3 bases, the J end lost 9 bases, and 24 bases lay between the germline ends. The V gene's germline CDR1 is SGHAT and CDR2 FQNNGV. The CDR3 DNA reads TGTGCCAGCAGCTTTGATGGAAGCGGAGGAGGGGTGACTGAGCAGTTCTTC. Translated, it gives CASSFDGSGGGVTEQFF.

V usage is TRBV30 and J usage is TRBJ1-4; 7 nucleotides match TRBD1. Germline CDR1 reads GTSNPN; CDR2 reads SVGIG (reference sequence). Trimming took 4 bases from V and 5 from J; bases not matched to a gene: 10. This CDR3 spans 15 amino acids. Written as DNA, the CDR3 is TGTGCCTGGACAGAGAAGGACAGGAGAAATGAAAAACTGTTTTTT. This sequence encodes CAWTEKDRRNEKLFF.

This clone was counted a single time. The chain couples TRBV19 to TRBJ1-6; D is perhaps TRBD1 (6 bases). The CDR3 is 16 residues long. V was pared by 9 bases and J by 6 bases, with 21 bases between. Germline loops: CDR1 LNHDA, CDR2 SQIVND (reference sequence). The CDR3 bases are TGTGCCAGCAAATCAGAGGGCAGGGGCCTTAATTCACCCCTCCACTTT. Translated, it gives CASKSEGRGLNSPLHF.

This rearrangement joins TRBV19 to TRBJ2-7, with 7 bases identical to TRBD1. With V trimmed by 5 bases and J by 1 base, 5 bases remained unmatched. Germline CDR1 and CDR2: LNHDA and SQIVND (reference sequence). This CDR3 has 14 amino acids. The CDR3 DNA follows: TGTGCCAGTAGTTTCCGGGACAGATCCTACGAGCAGTACTTC. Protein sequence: CASSFRDRSYEQYF.

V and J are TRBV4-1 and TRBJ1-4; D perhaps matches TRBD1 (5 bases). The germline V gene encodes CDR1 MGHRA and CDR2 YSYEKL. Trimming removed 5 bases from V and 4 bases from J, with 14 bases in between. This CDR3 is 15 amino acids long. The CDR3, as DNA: TGCGCCAGCAGCGTGCGACAGTCCAATAATGAAAAACTGTTTTTT. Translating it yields CASSVRQSNNEKLFF.

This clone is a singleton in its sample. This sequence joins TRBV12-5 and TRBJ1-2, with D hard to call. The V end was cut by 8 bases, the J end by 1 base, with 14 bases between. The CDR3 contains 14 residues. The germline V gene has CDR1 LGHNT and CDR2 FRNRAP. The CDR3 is CASSYLVGNYGYTF. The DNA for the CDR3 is TGTGCTAGTTCCTACCTCGTTGGTAACTATGGCTACACCTTC.